This TCR beta chain was retrieved from a study of cytomegalovirus exposure and HLA in healthy donors (dated by TCRdb to about 2017). Looking at the study overall: According to an earlier analysis of a few hundred of the donors, roughly 180 million T cells yielded over 100 million unique TCR beta sequences and approximately 300 Gb of sequence data. The study combined high-throughput TCR immunosequencing, statistical association of individual TCRs with disease status, and machine learning to predict cytomegalovirus infection status. The study was designed to test whether signatures of past pathogen exposure could be identified by cataloging public T cell receptors. All discovery cohort repertoires had been generated using a single sequencing platform. Four to six DR-DQ haplotypes were handled as single units for association and clustering, since linkage in the cohort was strong. A later genetic analysis took genome-wide SNP genotypes for about 65% of the 666 donors and used that subset as a discovery cohort. Along with the approximately 700-subject first cohort, a separate validation cohort of over a hundred different subjects was used. Rather than drawing on any new phenotypic data, the later analysis identified candidate immune exposures from TCR beta sequences and the way those sequences occurred across donors. HLA typing covered class I and class II loci at four-digit resolution. In an earlier analysis of several hundred of the donors, high-throughput TCR beta sequencing was used to judge whether each TCR beta V gene segment behaved as functional or pseudogenic. Donor age, sex, ethnicity and CMV serostatus were compiled together with the repertoire data. The number of donors typed differed by locus, with roughly 620-630 for A, B, C, DRB1 and DQB1, 522 for DQA1, 600 to 610 for DPA1, and approximately 470 for DPB1. Of the roughly 400 genotyped donors, 65% to 90% were placed in the genetic ancestry cluster associated with self-reported Caucasian donors. Among some 410 genotyped donors of the cohort, an average of around 240,000 unique TCR beta nucleotide sequences were sequenced per donor, roughly 20% of them non-productive. An early release covering about 600 HLA-typed donors comprised approximately 300 gigabases of sequencing data and approximately 80 million unique TCR sequences. A later analysis re-analyzed previously published TCR beta repertoires from hundreds of donors and added high-resolution HLA genotyping to study TCR occurrence patterns. The study profiled the T cell repertoires of 550 to 700 subjects by immunosequencing and related them to cytomegalovirus serostatus.

General conclusions and limits of the study: The earlier analysis of approximately 560 of the donors excluded approximately 17 rarely observed V segments, including chromosome 9 orphons, because counts were too low. In a later analysis, HLA-associated TCR beta chains were found to be more clonally expanded and to have lower generation probabilities than equally common non-associated chains. Only TCR beta chains were sequenced in this cohort, and the absence of alpha or paired-chain data limited detectable features. Across donors, most TCR sequences were observed very rarely, whereas some public TCRs were present in many individuals. Because some donors lacked HLA typing at each locus, the association tests relied only on the typed subset. A further reported finding was that TCR beta sequences accurately predicted the HLA-A and HLA-B alleles for most subjects in the first cohort. The classifier was reported to diagnose cytomegalovirus status with high specificity and sensitivity in both the original cohort and the validation cohort. Assigning TCR associations to individual alleles was difficult when HLA alleles, especially DR and DQ, strongly co-occurred. A group of highly shared sequence variants was considered likely to be a technical artifact of the sequencing pipeline. Several of the top co-occurrence clusters appeared to be linked to parvovirus B19, influenza, CMV and Epstein-Barr virus, according to a later analysis. According to a later analysis, most CMV-associated TCR beta chains appeared to be HLA-restricted, and the HLA associations seemed to be driven largely by CMV exposure. It was suggested by the authors that the approach could potentially be generalized to other disease states and immunological phenotypes. Linkage disequilibrium might explain the correlated functional status among segregating V segments, but an unknown experimental factor could not be excluded. A later analysis associated about 18,000 TCR beta sequences with specific HLA alleles at a false discovery rate of 0.05. An association between a missense DCLRE1C variant and V-gene and J-gene trimming of TCR beta chains was found in a later genetic analysis and replicated in an independent cohort. Sequencing depth was assumed to be roughly uniform across donors in the presence/absence analyses, though that assumption may not hold. In a later analysis, the rate of TCR association differed among HLA loci, with DRB1 alleles having the most associated TCRs and HLA-C alleles having the fewest. The study listed approximately 150 TCR beta chains as associated with cytomegalovirus. In an earlier analysis of around 600 of the donors, most TCR beta V segments were observed in productive rearrangements about 87% or about 30% of the time, broadly matching IMGT annotations. Compared with the roughly 700-donor mean, donors in an Asian-associated ancestry cluster had fewer N-insertions in productive TCRs, according to a later genetic analysis. A few of the identified cytomegalovirus-associated TCR beta chains were confirmed in vitro to be specific for cytomegalovirus antigens. CMV serostatus was the only immune exposure information available for the cohort.

This clone was picked up a small number of times. The clone's antigen remains unknown. Qualities for individual bases were not recorded, and no much larger clone is one base off. The cohort was made up of under 800 healthy bone marrow donors. At the time of sampling, all cohort members were nominally healthy, though unrecorded immune exposures were likely present. Of the 600 to 750 cohort members, around 310 had a positive CMV serostatus and roughly 370 had a negative one, while no CMV serostatus was recorded for the donor. Every donor gave a peripheral blood sample, and the peripheral blood mononuclear cells from that sample were used for TCR beta sequencing. The Qiagen DNeasy Blood Extraction Kit was used to extract genomic DNA from the blood cell samples. The protocol used for the library was the immunoSEQ multiplex PCR assay. For the multiplex PCR, a mixture combining 60 forward primers for TCR Vbeta segments and 13 reverse primers for TCR Jbeta segments was used. The CDR3 region of rearranged TCR beta genes was amplified from genomic DNA with a multiplex PCR assay. Amplified TCR beta libraries were sequenced as 87-base-pair reads on the Illumina HiSeq System. The source study handled its data this way. In a later analysis, roughly 80 million unique TCR beta chains were counted across the 650 to 700 repertoires, and about 9.9 million of these chains were shared by at least two donors. Raw reads were error-corrected and collapsed into unique sequences with a nearest-neighbor algorithm that merged closely related sequences to remove PCR and sequencing errors. V, D and J gene segments were assigned by aligning CDR3 sequences to IMGT reference sequences. For a sequence to be retained, a match of at least six nucleotides was required to both a V gene segment and a J gene segment. Rearrangements were called productive when the CDR3 lacked stop codons and stayed in frame with V and J; all others were non-productive. CDR3 was defined according to IMGT convention as the region running from the second conserved V-encoded cysteine to the conserved J-encoded phenylalanine. Sequences without an unambiguous match to a single V gene segment were excluded from the earlier analysis of about 640 of the donors. An earlier analysis of a few hundred of the donors called V segments functional above 56.7% productive rearrangements and segregating when the between-donor standard deviation exceeded 5%. A statistical classification framework was built for diagnosing cytomegalovirus status from the catalog of TCR beta chain sequences. In a later analysis, TCR nucleotide sequences were compared against IMGT/GENE-DB human TR gene sequences so that V and J genes could be assigned. A later analysis assigned CDR3 sequences and most-parsimonious VDJ recombination scenarios with the TCRdist pipeline. In a later analysis, every TCR beta chain was defined by the combination of its CDR3 amino acid sequence and its V-gene family, and reads without a unique V-gene family were dropped. To address suspected cross-contamination and a sequencing artifact, a later analysis removed roughly 580 highly shared, low-generation-probability nucleotide sequences. In a later analysis, a clonal expansion index for each public chain was calculated from normalized within-repertoire ranks of inferred template counts. In a later analysis, generation probabilities were computed using a VDJ recombination model fitted to out-of-frame rearrangements, and the results were checked against IGoR. In a later analysis, hypergeometric tests were used to score TCR-TCR, TCR-HLA and TCR-CMV co-occurrence, with a repertoire-size bias correction applied to TCR pairs. In a later analysis, false discovery rates were estimated by permuting HLA or CMV assignments 20 times. A later analysis grouped co-occurring TCRs with DBSCAN, adding TCRdist sequence similarity when clustering within HLA-allele-positive subsets. Repertoires with fewer than 30,000 or more than 120,000 public chains were left out of co-occurrence clustering, as were about five repertoires with anomalous nucleotide sharing. TCRdb holds this immuneACCESS table with in-frame rearrangements only. Some clones are missing; in checked studies, unresolved V genes explain under half, and the rest has no known cause. V, J and clone size were drawn from that table, and D and trimming were deduced from the DNA. The sample table contains over 95,000 clones; only one count was recorded for around three quarters of them. The top ten clonotypes cover just over 2% of the sample.

The TCR comes from a human donor in good health. The sample consisted of PBMCs.

The sequenced DNA: TGTGCCAGCAGCAAGGGGGCGGCTGAAGCTTTCTTT. It is translated as CASSKGAAEAFF. The receptor chain draws on TRBV6-5 and TRBJ1-1, with 7 junctional bases fitting TRBD1. The CDR3 numbers 12 residues from cysteine through phenylalanine. Only the CDR3 region is kept as DNA, spanning 36 bases read in frame from base 1. V ends up 6 bases short and J 6 bases short, with an unmatched junction base count of 4. CDR1 and CDR2 were assigned from the germline V gene as MNHEY and SVGAGI.